The 2 T cell receptor beta chains below were found in one sample sequenced in a study of blood T cell repertoires in COVID-19 (dated by TCRdb to 2018 to 2020). The library was made by the immunoSEQ multiplex PCR assay. The table was pulled from immuneACCESS by TCRdb, which kept in-frame rearrangements only. Such tables lose some clones; where checked, under half of the loss comes from unresolved V genes, and the rest has no known cause. The sample includes over 250,000 clones, with about three quarters observed a single time. Approximately 3.2% of the sample is held by the ten biggest clonotypes. Sequenced sample: peripheral blood. The receptors were sampled from a woman older than 75 with acute or convalescent COVID-19.

The chain has TRBV18 and TRBJ2-3; 10 nucleotides agree with TRBD2. V lost 8 bases to trimming and J lost 10 bases; unmatched junction nucleotides: 18. The CDR3 totals 16 residues. The V gene's germline CDR1 is KGHSH and CDR2 LQKENI. CDR3 DNA sequence: TGTGCCAGCACTTGGTCGGGGACTAGCGACCAGGGGGCGCAGTATTTT. This sequence encodes CASTWSGTSDQGAQYF.

V usage is TRBV6-2 or TRBV6-3 and J usage is TRBJ2-3; 13 nucleotides align to TRBD2. V trimming: 2 bases; J trimming: 3 bases; junction bases outside the gene matches: 5. The CDR3 has 17 amino acids. Germline assignment: CDR1 MNHEY and CDR2 SVGEGT. CDR3 sequence: CASSYVWTSGRTDTQYF. The CDR3 DNA reads TGTGCCAGCAGTTACGTTTGGACTAGCGGGAGAACAGATACGCAGTATTTT.